These 3 T cell receptor beta chains came from one sample sequenced in a study of naive and memory T cell subsets. An equimolar mix of two oligonucleotides served as the beta constant-region primer for TRBC1 and TRBC2. Four rounds of PCR amplified the ligated cDNA using nested alpha and beta constant-region primers plus SP2. TCRdb ran MiXCR on the UMI-ligation and nested PCR reads and lists one entry per CDR3 protein. The repertoire holds just over 80,000 distinct CDR3 sequences, with roughly 9.3% as singletons. Sequences were obtained from naive CD8+ T cells from blood. The source of these receptors is a human donor in good health.

This clonotype was counted between two and nine times. V is TRBV4-1 and J is TRBJ2-7; D is possibly TRBD1 (6 bases). V was clipped by 0 bases and J by 6 bases, with 15 bases between them. Germline loops: CDR1 MGHRA, CDR2 YSYEKL. This CDR3 contains 15 residues. The CDR3 sequence: CASSQEGRGVSEQYF. The CDR3 bases are TGCGCCAGCAGCCAAGAAGGCAGGGGCGTAAGCGAGCAGTACTTC.

This clonotype was counted at least ten times. J is TRBJ1-1 and V is TRBV6-5; the match to TRBD1 covers 7 bases. CDR1 and CDR2 (germline): MNHEY, SVGAGI. The CDR3 totals 14 residues. The trim removed 2 bases at V and 1 base at J, leaving 1 base unmatched. The DNA for the CDR3 is TGTGCCAGCAGTTACGCAGGGGGGAACACTGAAGCTTTCTTT. The encoded protein is CASSYAGGNTEAFF.

The chain uses TRBV12-3 or TRBV12-4 and TRBJ2-1; D is unresolved. Trimming shortened V by 3 bases and J by 8 bases, and 11 bases separated the two germline ends. The CDR3 spans 13 residues. CDR3 bases: TGTGCCAGCAGTTTTACTGCCCCGTATGAGCAGTTCTTC. Residues: CASSFTAPYEQFF.